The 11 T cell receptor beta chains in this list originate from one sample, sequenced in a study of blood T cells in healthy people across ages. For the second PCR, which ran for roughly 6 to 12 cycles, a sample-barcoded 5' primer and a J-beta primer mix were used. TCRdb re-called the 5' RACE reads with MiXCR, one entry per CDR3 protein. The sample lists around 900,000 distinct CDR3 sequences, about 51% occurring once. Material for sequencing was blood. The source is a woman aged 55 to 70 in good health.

This chain's CDR3 is CSVEAGGNTEAFF. The DNA of the CDR3 is TGCAGCGTTGAGGCAGGGGGGAACACTGAAGCTTTCTTT. The genes are TRBV29-1 and TRBJ1-1, with 7 bases that match TRBD1. This CDR3 contains 13 residues. The germline V gene encodes CDR1 SQVTM and CDR2 ANQGSEA. Trimming took 3 bases from V and 1 from J; bases not matched to a gene: 2.

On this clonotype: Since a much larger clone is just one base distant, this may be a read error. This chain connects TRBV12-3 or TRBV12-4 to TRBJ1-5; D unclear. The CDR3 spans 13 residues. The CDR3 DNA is TGTGCCAGCAGTTTAGCGCGGAGTCAGCCCCGGCATTTT. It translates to CASSLARSQPRHF.

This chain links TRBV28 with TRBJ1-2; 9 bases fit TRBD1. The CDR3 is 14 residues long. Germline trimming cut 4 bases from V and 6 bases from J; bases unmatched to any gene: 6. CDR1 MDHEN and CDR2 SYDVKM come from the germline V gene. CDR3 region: CASSSHDRGNGYTF. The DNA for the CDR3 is TGTGCCAGCAGTTCCCACGACAGGGGGAATGGCTACACCTTC.

The CDR3 DNA follows: TGTGCCAGCAGCCCTCATTACACAGATACGCAGTATTTT. This encodes CASSPHYTDTQYF. The rearrangement joins TRBV7-9 to TRBJ2-3, with D unclear. Germline CDR1 is SEHNR and CDR2 is FQNEAQ (reference sequence). Trimming left V 5 bases short and J 2 bases short, with 8 bases between. The CDR3 runs to 13 residues.

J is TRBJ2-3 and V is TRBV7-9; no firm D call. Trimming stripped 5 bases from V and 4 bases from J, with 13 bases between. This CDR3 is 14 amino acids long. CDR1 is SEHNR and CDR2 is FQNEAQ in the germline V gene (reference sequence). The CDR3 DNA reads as TGTGCCAGCAGCGTGTACAGCGCTTCAGATACGCAGTATTTT. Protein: CASSVYSASDTQYF.

In nucleotides, the CDR3 is TGTGCCAGCAGCTCAAACAGGGGGCAGATAGCAGGCTACACCTTC. It translates to CASSSNRGQIAGYTF. The chain couples TRBV11-2 to TRBJ1-2, with 9 bases matching TRBD1. With V trimmed by 4 bases and J by 8 bases, 11 bases remained unmatched. CDR3 length: 15 amino acids. Germline CDR1 SGHAT, CDR2 FQNNGV.

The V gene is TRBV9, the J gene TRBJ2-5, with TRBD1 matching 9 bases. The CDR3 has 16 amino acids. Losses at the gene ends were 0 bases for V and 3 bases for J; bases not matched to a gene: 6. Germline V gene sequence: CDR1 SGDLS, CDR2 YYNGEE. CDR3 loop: CASSVGRGTGKETQYF. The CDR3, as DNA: TGTGCCAGCAGCGTAGGCCGGGGGACAGGGAAAGAGACCCAGTACTTC.

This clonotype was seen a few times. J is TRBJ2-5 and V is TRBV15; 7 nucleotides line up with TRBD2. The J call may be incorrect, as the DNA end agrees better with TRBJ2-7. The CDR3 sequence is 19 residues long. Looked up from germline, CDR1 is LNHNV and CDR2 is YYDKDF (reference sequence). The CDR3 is CATSRDLGGEWRNNYEQYF. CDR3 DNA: TGTGCCACCAGCAGAGATTTGGGGGGGGAATGGCGGAACAACTACGAGCAGTACTTC.

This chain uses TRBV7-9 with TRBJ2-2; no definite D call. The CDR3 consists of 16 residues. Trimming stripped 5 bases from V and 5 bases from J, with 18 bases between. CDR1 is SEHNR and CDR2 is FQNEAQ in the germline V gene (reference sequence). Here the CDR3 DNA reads TGTGCCAGCAGCGAAAAAACCGGAGTTCGGACCGGGGAGCTGTTTTTT. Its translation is CASSEKTGVRTGELFF.

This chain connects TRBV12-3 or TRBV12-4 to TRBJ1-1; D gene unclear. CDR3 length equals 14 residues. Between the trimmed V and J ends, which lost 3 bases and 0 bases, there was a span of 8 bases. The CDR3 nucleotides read TGTGCCAGCAGTTTGTGGGAACTGAACACTGAAGCTTTCTTT. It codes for CASSLWELNTEAFF.

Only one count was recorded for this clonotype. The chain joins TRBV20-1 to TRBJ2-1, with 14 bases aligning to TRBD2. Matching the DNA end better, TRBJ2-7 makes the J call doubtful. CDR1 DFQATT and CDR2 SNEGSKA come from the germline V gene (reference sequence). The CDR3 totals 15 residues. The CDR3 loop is CSAFGTSGRYNEQYF. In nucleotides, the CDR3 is TGCAGTGCTTTCGGGACTAGCGGGAGATACAATGAGCAGTACTTC.